These 28 T cell receptor beta chains share one sample of origin, sequenced in a study of blood T cells in healthy people across ages. Sample-barcoded 5' priming and a J-beta primer mix drove a second PCR of about 7 to 12 cycles. TCRdb called the 5' RACE reads again in MiXCR, with one record for every CDR3 protein. The table shows about 1.6 million distinct CDR3 sequences, with almost 35% occurring only once. Sequencing input: blood. These receptors all come from a woman aged 30 to 39 in good health.

The J gene is TRBJ1-6, the V gene TRBV12-3 or TRBV12-4, with a weak D call TRBD1 (6 bases). CDR3 length: 15 residues. Between the trimmed V and J ends, which lost 3 bases and 7 bases, there was a span of 13 bases. CDR3 coding DNA: TGTGCCAGCAGTTTCACCGGGGGCGCGAATTCACCCCTCCACTTT. Its protein is CASSFTGGANSPLHF.

A word on this clonotype: This clone may be a read error of a much larger clone one base away. The V call is TRBV28, the J call TRBJ2-4; D is ambiguous. Germline CDR1 MDHEN, CDR2 SYDVKM. This CDR3 has 15 amino acids. CDR3 DNA sequence: TGTGCCGGCAGTTCTGGTCCCCGGGCCAAAAACATTCAGTACTTC. This gives the protein CAGSSGPRAKNIQYF.

This clonotype showed up just a few times. The V and J genes are TRBV29-1 and TRBJ2-7; 11 bases match TRBD2. Germline trimming cut 1 base from V and 2 bases from J; bases unmatched to any gene: 7. This CDR3 is built from 16 residues. Germline loops: CDR1 SQVTM, CDR2 ANQGSEA. CDR3 sequence reads: CSVEAWGSGRAYEQYF. As DNA, the CDR3 is TGCAGCGTTGAAGCCTGGGGTAGCGGGAGGGCCTACGAGCAGTACTTC.

A word on this clonotype: With a much larger clone just one base away, this may be a read error. The chain is built from TRBV29-1 and TRBJ1-2; D is possibly TRBD1 (5 bases). From germline, CDR1 is SQVTM and CDR2 ANQGSEA. The CDR3 has 13 residues. The CDR3 nucleotides are TGCAGCGTTGAGGAGACAGCAAACTATGGCTGCACCTTC. Translation: CSVEETANYGCTF.

The gene calls are TRBV2 and TRBJ2-3, with TRBD2 identical over 14 bases. The CDR3 spans 16 residues. CDR1 and CDR2 from the germline V gene are SNHLY and FYNNEI. Trimming at V came to 6 bases and at J to 5 bases, leaving 7 bases not matched to a gene. The CDR3 DNA reads as TGTGCCAGCAGGGGGGGACTAGCGGGAGATCAAGATACGCAGTATTTT. Translated, it gives CASRGGLAGDQDTQYF. Variable domain in full (rest from reference TRBV2 and TRBJ2-3): EPEVTQTPSHQVTQMGQEVILRCVPISNHLYFYWYRQILGQKVEFLVSFYNNEISEKSEIFDDQFSVERPDGSNFTLKIRSTKLEDSAMYFCASRGGLAGDQDTQYFGPGTRLTVL.

This clonotype occurred a few times. The chain employs TRBV13 and TRBJ1-2; D is uncertain. The CDR3 runs 15 residues. V was trimmed by 0 bases and J by 8 bases, leaving 16 bases between them. Germline loops: CDR1 PRHDT, CDR2 FYEKMQ (reference sequence). The CDR3 spells CASSLGSDHARGYTF. As DNA, the CDR3 is TGTGCCAGCAGCTTAGGCTCGGACCATGCCCGAGGCTACACCTTC.

V and J are TRBV7-8 and TRBJ2-5; tentatively, D is TRBD1 (6 bases). The DNA end is a closer match to TRBJ2-7, so the J assignment may be wrong. This CDR3 has 15 amino acids. Germline values: CDR1 SGHVS, CDR2 FQNEAQ. CDR3 sequence (DNA): TGTGCCAGCAGCTTAGCGGGGCAGGGCAGGGGCGAGCAGTACTTC. It codes for CASSLAGQGRGEQYF.

CDR3 region: CATRQTNYEQYF. The CDR3 nucleotides are TGTGCCACCCGACAGACTAACTACGAGCAGTACTTC. The rearrangement links TRBV10-3 to TRBJ2-7; D could derive from TRBD1 or TRBD2 (5 bases each). Germline V gene data show CDR1 as ENHRY and CDR2 as SYGVKD. Trimming pared 10 bases from V and 3 bases from J, leaving 13 bases between. The CDR3 runs to 12 residues.

There are a few counts of this clonotype. The rearrangement links TRBV5-1 to TRBJ2-1; 10 nucleotides align to TRBD2. The trim removed 3 bases at V and 5 bases at J, leaving 11 bases unmatched. The CDR3 length is 17 residues. Germline-derived CDR1 and CDR2 are SGHRS and YFSETQ. CDR3 in amino acids: CASSSTLSGRGDNEQFF. The CDR3 region has the DNA TGCGCCAGCAGCTCGACTCTGAGCGGGAGGGGAGACAATGAGCAGTTCTTC. Variable domain in full (rest from reference TRBV5-1 and TRBJ2-1): KAGVTQTPRYLIKTRGQQVTLSCSPISGHRSVSWYQQTPGQGLQFLFEYFSETQRNKGNFPGRFSGRQFSNSRSEMNVSTLELGDSALYLCASSSTLSGRGDNEQFFGPGTRLTVL.

The gene calls are TRBV4-2 and TRBJ1-2, with unresolved D. There are 15 residues in the CDR3. Per the germline V gene, CDR1 is LGHNA and CDR2 is YNFKEQ. Trimming left V 0 bases short and J 4 bases short, with 12 bases between. The CDR3 spells CASSQDKGSSYGYTF. As DNA, the CDR3 is TGTGCCAGCAGCCAAGATAAGGGCAGTAGCTATGGCTACACCTTC.

V and J are TRBV3-1 and TRBJ2-2, with TRBD2 as a possible D gene (5 bases). CDR1 is LGHDT and CDR2 is YNNKEL in the germline V gene (reference sequence). V was shortened by 7 bases and J by 0 bases, with 12 bases between the two germline ends. The CDR3 is 15 residues long. CDR3 in amino acids: CASTRAGANTGELFF. As DNA, the CDR3 is TGTGCCAGCACCCGAGCCGGGGCGAACACCGGGGAGCTGTTTTTT.

The V and J genes are TRBV7-3 and TRBJ2-1; D is unresolved. Germline loops: CDR1 SGHTA, CDR2 FQGTGA. This CDR3 has 13 residues. V was pared by 1 base and J by 7 bases, with 8 bases between. This CDR3 reads CASSLMGPNEQFF. The CDR3 region has the DNA TGTGCCAGCAGCTTAATGGGCCCTAATGAGCAGTTCTTC.

This clonotype was counted a few times. The chain carries TRBV27 and TRBJ2-5; 13 positions agree with TRBD2. CDR1 is MNHEY, CDR2 SMNVEV, per germline (reference sequence). This CDR3 contains 15 residues. V lost 4 bases to trimming and J lost 5 bases; unmatched junction nucleotides: 4. CDR3 in DNA: TGTGCCAGCAGTTCAGGGACTAGCGGGACGGAGACCCAGTACTTC. Translating it yields CASSSGTSGTETQYF.

The chain recombines TRBV5-1 with TRBJ2-3, with D perhaps being TRBD1 or TRBD2 (5 bases each). The CDR3 covers 15 residues. In germline, CDR1 is SGHRS, CDR2 YFSETQ. The germline V and J ends were trimmed by 1 base and 4 bases, with 13 bases remaining between them. For the CDR3, the DNA is TGCGCCAGCAGCTTGAGTGGGGGATCGGCAGATACGCAGTATTTT. Its translation: CASSLSGGSADTQYF.

Here the CDR3 reads CASSLRPGLAGDTQYF. The CDR3 nucleotides read TGTGCCAGCAGTTTACGCCCGGGACTAGCGGGAGATACGCAGTATTTT. This chain connects TRBV28 to TRBJ2-3, with TRBD2 matching over 12 bases. Germline V gene sequence: CDR1 MDHEN, CDR2 SYDVKM. The J segment lost 5 bases and the V segment lost 2 bases, leaving 5 bases of the junction unmatched. The CDR3 contains 16 residues.

The chain employs TRBV7-8 and TRBJ2-5, with 12 bases matching TRBD2. Germline lookup yields CDR1 SGHVS and CDR2 FQNEAQ. V shed 2 bases and J 2 bases; nucleotides not matched to a gene: 6. The CDR3 is made up of 17 amino acids. CDR3 residues: CASSLILAGGLQETQYF. In nucleotides, the CDR3 is TGTGCCAGCAGCTTAATCCTAGCGGGAGGGCTACAAGAGACCCAGTACTTC.

A few counts support this clonotype. The rearrangement uses TRBV3-1 and TRBJ2-7; D not resolved. The CDR3 is made up of 13 amino acids. Germline CDR1 LGHDT, CDR2 YNNKEL (reference sequence). Trimming shortened V by 0 bases and J by 5 bases, and 8 bases separated the two germline ends. The CDR3 sequence is CASSQDLLHEQYF. In nucleotides, the CDR3 is TGTGCCAGCAGCCAAGATTTATTGCACGAGCAGTACTTC.

This chain links TRBV7-9 with TRBJ1-6; D gene uncertain. From germline, CDR1 is SEHNR and CDR2 FQNEAQ (reference sequence). The V end was cut by 3 bases, the J end by 8 bases, with 8 bases between. This CDR3 region has 13 residues. The CDR3 bases are TGTGCCAGCAGCTTCTCCTCTTATTCACCCCTCCACTTT. Protein sequence: CASSFSSYSPLHF. The whole variable domain, remainder taken from reference TRBV7-9 and TRBJ1-6, is DTGVSQNPRHKITKRGQNVTFRCDPISEHNRLYWYRQTLGQGPEFLTYFQNEAQLEKSRLLSDRFSAERPKGSFSTLEIQRTEQGDSAMYLCASSFSSYSPLHFGNGTRLTVT.

The sample holds a few counts of this clonotype. V gene TRBV12-3 or TRBV12-4 combines with J gene TRBJ2-1; TRBD2 agrees at 10 bases. V was clipped by 6 bases and J by 2 bases; unmatched bases: 4. CDR3 length: 15 residues. For the CDR3, the DNA is TGTGCCAGCAGCCAAGCGGGAGGGGCCTACAATGAGCAGTTCTTC. This sequence encodes CASSQAGGAYNEQFF.

The J gene is TRBJ1-5, the V gene TRBV18; a weak D match, TRBD1 (6 bases). The CDR3 covers 13 residues. Trimming shortened V by 2 bases and J by 7 bases, and 9 bases separated the two germline ends. CDR1 and CDR2 (germline): KGHSH, LQKENI. The CDR3 loop reads CASSPYREQPQHF. The CDR3, as DNA: TGTGCCAGCTCACCATACAGGGAACAGCCCCAGCATTTT.

This clonotype was counted only a few times. The rearrangement uses TRBV3-1 and TRBJ2-3; D gene unclear. Germline lookup yields CDR1 LGHDT and CDR2 YNNKEL (reference sequence). Trimming cost V 3 bases and J 4 bases, with 11 bases left between them. The length of the CDR3 is 14 residues. The CDR3 is CASSHSPRADTQYF. The CDR3 DNA reads TGTGCCAGCAGCCATAGCCCCCGGGCAGATACGCAGTATTTT.

This clonotype was detected only a few times. The V gene is TRBV28, the J gene TRBJ2-1, with D perhaps TRBD2 (7 bases). The CDR3 totals 16 residues. The germline V and J ends were trimmed by 5 bases and 5 bases, with 19 bases remaining between them. The germline CDR1 and CDR2 sequences are MDHEN and SYDVKM. The CDR3 region is CASSSPPAGDNNEQFF. CDR3 sequence (DNA): TGTGCCAGCAGTAGCCCGCCCGCGGGGGACAACAATGAGCAGTTCTTC.

The V call is TRBV5-6, the J call TRBJ2-2; 8 bases are a match to TRBD2. In germline, CDR1 is SGHDT, CDR2 YYEEEE. V lost 4 bases and J lost 6; bases outside the gene matches: 11. The CDR3 covers 16 residues. CDR3 DNA: TGTGCCAGCAGCCCGGGAGGGACGAGAAGGTCCGGGGAGCTGTTTTTT. This translates into CASSPGGTRRSGELFF.

Details on this clonotype: Mismatch with germline at one junction end may stem from a read error. The chain carries TRBV5-1 and TRBJ1-1; no clear D. Germline-derived CDR1 and CDR2 are SGHRS and YFSETQ. The CDR3 runs to 18 residues. CDR3 in amino acids: CASSSRTENYLKNTEAFF. The DNA of the CDR3 is TGCGCCAGCAGCTCCCGCACCGAAAACTATCTAAAGAACACCGAAGCTTTCTTT.

The V gene is TRBV6-5, the J gene TRBJ1-1; D unclear. V was cut by 0 bases and J by 4 bases, with 15 bases left in between. CDR3 length equals 16 residues. Germline V gene lookup returns CDR1 MNHEY and CDR2 SVGAGI. The CDR3 region has the DNA TGTGCCAGCAGTTACTCGAGTTATATGCTGGGCACTGAAGCTTTCTTT. As protein: CASSYSSYMLGTEAFF.

V and J are TRBV5-1 and TRBJ2-1, with TRBD2 matching 8 bases. Germline V gives CDR1 SGHRS, CDR2 YFSETQ. CDR3 size: 16 residues. The V segment lost 0 bases and the J segment 10 bases; nucleotides outside the gene matches: 12. The CDR3 spells CASSLAGTRTPQEQFF. Here the CDR3 DNA reads TGCGCCAGCAGCTTGGCCGGGACTAGGACACCCCAGGAGCAGTTCTTC. Based on the CDR3 plus reference TRBV5-1 and TRBJ2-1, the full variable domain is KAGVTQTPRYLIKTRGQQVTLSCSPISGHRSVSWYQQTPGQGLQFLFEYFSETQRNKGNFPGRFSGRQFSNSRSEMNVSTLELGDSALYLCASSLAGTRTPQEQFFGPGTRLTVL.

The sample holds one count of this clonotype. This chain uses TRBV27 with TRBJ2-1, with TRBD1 matching 8 bases. V gave up 6 bases and J gave up 8 bases; unmatched junction bases: 9. Germline values: CDR1 MNHEY, CDR2 SMNVEV (reference sequence). The CDR3 is made up of 14 amino acids. CDR3 amino acids: CASRRDRSSDEQFF. The CDR3 nucleotides are TGTGCCAGCAGGCGGGACAGGTCATCCGATGAGCAGTTCTTC.

The CDR3 loop reads CASSLAELADTQYF. DNA for the CDR3: TGTGCCAGCAGCTTAGCGGAACTAGCAGATACGCAGTATTTT. The chain carries TRBV7-2 and TRBJ2-3; tentatively, D is TRBD2 (5 bases). The V end was cut by 0 bases, the J end by 4 bases, with 8 bases between. Germline V gene sequence: CDR1 SGHTA, CDR2 FQGNSA. The CDR3 loop spans 14 amino acids.